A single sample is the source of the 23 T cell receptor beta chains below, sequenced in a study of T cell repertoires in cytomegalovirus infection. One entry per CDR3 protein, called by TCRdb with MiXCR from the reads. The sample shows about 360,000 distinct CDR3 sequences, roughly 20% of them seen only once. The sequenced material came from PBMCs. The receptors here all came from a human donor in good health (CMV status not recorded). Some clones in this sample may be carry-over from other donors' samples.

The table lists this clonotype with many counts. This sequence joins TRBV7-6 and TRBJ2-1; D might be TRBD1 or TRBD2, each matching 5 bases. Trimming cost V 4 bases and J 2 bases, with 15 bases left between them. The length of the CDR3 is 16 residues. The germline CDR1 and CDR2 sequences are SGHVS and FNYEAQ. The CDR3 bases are TGTGCCAGCAGCTCCCGTGGGGACGTTGCCTACAATGAGCAGTTCTTC. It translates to CASSSRGDVAYNEQFF. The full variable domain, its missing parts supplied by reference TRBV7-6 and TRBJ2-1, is GAGVSQSPRYKVTKRGQDVALRCDPISGHVSLYWYRQALGQGPEFLTYFNYEAQQDKSGLPNDRFSAERPEGSISTLTIQRTEQRDSAMYRCASSSRGDVAYNEQFFGPGTRLTVL.

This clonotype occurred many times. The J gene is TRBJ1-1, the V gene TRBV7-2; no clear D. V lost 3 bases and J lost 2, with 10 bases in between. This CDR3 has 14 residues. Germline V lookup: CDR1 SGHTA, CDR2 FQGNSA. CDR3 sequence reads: CASSLWTGNTEAFF. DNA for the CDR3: TGTGCCAGCAGCTTGTGGACCGGCAACACTGAAGCTTTCTTT.

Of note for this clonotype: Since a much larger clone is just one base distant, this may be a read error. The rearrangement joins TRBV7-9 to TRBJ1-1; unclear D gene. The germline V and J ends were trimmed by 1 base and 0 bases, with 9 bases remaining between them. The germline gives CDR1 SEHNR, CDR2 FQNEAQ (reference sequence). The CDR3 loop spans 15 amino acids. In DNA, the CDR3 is TGTGCCAGCAGCTTAGTCTACAGCGTGAACACTGAAGCTTTCTTT. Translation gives CASSLVYSVNTEAFF.

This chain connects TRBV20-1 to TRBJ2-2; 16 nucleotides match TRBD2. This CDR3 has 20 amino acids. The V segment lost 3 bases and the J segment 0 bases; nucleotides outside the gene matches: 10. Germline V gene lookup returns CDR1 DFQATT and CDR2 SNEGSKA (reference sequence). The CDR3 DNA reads TGCAGTGCTAGCTGGCAGCCGGGACTAGCGGGGGGGGCGAACACCGGGGAGCTGTTTTTT. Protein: CSASWQPGLAGGANTGELFF.

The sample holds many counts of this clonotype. CDR3 nucleotide sequence: TGTGCCAGCAGCTTTTCAGCCAGCATTCAGTACTTC. Its protein product is CASSFSASIQYF. The rearrangement links TRBV7-8 to TRBJ2-4; D gene unclear. The CDR3 has 12 amino acids. V shed 3 bases and J shed 9 bases, with 9 bases lying between them. The V gene's germline CDR1 is SGHVS and CDR2 FQNEAQ.

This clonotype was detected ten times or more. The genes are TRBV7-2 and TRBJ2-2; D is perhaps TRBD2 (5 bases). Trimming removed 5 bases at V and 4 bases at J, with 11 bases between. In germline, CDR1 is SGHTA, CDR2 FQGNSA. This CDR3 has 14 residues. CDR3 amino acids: CASSLSRGTGELFF. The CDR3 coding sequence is TGTGCCAGCAGCCTTAGTCGGGGCACCGGGGAGCTGTTTTTT.

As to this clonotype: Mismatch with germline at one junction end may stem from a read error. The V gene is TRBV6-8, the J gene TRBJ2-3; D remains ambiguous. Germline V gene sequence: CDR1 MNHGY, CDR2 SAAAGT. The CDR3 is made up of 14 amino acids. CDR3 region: CGSSYYTGADTQYF. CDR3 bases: TGTGGCAGCAGTTACTACACCGGAGCAGATACGCAGTATTTT.

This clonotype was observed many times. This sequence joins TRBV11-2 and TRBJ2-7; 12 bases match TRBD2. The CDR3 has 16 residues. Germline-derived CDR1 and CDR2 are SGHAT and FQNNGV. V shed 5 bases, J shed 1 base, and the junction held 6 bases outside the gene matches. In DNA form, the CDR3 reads TGTGCCAGCAGCGCCCGACTAGCGGGAGCTTCCTACGAGCAGTACTTC. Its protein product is CASSARLAGASYEQYF.

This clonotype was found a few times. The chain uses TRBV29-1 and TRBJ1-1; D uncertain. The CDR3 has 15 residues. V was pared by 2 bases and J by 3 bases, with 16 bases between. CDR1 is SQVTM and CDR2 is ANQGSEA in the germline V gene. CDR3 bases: TGCAGCGTTGAACCCCGCCTCACTTGGGACACTGAAGCTTTCTTT. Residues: CSVEPRLTWDTEAFF.

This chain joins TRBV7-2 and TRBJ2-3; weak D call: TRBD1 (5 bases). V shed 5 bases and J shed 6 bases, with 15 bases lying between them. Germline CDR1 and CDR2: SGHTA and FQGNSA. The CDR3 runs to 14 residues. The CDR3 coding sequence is TGTGCCAGCAGCCTAGGGGCAGGTTGGGATACGCAGTATTTT. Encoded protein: CASSLGAGWDTQYF. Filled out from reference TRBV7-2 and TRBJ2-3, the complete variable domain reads GAGVSQSPSNKVTEKGKDVELRCDPISGHTALYWYRQSLGQGLEFLIYFQGNSAPDKSGLPSDRFSAERTGGSVSTLTIQRTQQEDSAVYLCASSLGAGWDTQYFGPGTRLTVL.

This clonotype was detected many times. This CDR3 is CASSFFGQGASEQYF. The DNA for the CDR3 is TGTGCCAGCAGCTTTTTTGGACAGGGGGCGTCCGAGCAGTACTTC. The chain uses TRBV7-2 and TRBJ2-7; TRBD1 agrees at 11 bases. Germline loops: CDR1 SGHTA, CDR2 FQGNSA. The CDR3 extends over 15 amino acids. The V and J ends lost 3 bases and 6 bases, in that order; junction bases with no gene match: 7. Full variable domain (outside the CDR3, taken from reference TRBV7-2 and TRBJ2-7): GAGVSQSPSNKVTEKGKDVELRCDPISGHTALYWYRQSLGQGLEFLIYFQGNSAPDKSGLPSDRFSAERTGGSVSTLTIQRTQQEDSAVYLCASSFFGQGASEQYFGPGTRLTVT.

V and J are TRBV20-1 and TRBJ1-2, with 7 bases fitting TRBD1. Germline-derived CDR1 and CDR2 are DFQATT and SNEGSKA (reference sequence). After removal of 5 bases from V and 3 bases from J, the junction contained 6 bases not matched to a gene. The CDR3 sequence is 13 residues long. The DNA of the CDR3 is TGCAGTGCTGTCCGACAGGGCGACTATGGCTACACCTTC. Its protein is CSAVRQGDYGYTF.

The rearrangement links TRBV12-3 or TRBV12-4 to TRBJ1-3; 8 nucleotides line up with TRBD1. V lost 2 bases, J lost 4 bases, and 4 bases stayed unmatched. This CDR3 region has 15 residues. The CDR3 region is CASSLRRQGGNTIYF. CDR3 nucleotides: TGTGCCAGCAGTTTACGACGACAGGGGGGAAACACCATATATTTT.

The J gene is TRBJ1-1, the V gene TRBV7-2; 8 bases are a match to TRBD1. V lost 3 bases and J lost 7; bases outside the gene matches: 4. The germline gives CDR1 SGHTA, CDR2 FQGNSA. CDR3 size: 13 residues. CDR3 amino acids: CASSLRQGFEAFF. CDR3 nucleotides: TGTGCCAGCAGCTTGAGACAGGGGTTTGAAGCTTTCTTT.

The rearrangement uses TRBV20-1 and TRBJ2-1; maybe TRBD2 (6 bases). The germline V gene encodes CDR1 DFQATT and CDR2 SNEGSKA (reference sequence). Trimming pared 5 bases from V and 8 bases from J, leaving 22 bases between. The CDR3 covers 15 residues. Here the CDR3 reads CSAGGLGGDFDEQFF. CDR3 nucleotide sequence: TGCAGTGCTGGGGGACTCGGAGGCGATTTTGATGAGCAGTTCTTC.

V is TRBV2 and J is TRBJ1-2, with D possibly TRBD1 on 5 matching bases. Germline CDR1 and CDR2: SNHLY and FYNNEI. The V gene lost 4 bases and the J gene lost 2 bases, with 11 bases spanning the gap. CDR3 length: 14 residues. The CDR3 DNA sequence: TGTGCCAGCAGTGCCGAAGGGGCGAACTATGGCTACACCTTC. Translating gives CASSAEGANYGYTF.

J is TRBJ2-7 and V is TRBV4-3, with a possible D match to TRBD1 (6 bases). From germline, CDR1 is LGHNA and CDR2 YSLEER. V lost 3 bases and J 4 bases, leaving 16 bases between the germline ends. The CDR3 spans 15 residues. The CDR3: CASSHLTGIDYEQYF. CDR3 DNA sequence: TGCGCCAGCAGCCACCTGACAGGAATCGATTACGAGCAGTACTTC.

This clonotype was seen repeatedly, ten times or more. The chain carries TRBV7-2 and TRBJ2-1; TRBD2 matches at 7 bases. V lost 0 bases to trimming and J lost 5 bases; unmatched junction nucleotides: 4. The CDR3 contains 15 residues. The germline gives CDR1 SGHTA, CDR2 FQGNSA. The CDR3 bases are TGTGCCAGCAGCTTAGCGGGAGGGGCAAACAATGAGCAGTTCTTC. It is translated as CASSLAGGANNEQFF.

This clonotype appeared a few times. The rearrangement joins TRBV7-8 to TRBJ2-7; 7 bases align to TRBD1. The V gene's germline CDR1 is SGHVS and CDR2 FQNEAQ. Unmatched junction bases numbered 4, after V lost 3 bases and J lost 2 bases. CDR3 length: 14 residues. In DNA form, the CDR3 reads TGTGCCAGCAGCTTGGGACAGTCTACCTACGAGCAGTACTTC. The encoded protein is CASSLGQSTYEQYF.

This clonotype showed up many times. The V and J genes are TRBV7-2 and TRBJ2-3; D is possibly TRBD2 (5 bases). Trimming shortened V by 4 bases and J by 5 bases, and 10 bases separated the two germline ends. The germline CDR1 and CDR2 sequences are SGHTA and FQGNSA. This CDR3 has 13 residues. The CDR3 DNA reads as TGTGCCAGCAGCTCTAGCTCGGGAGATACGCAGTATTTT. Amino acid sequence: CASSSSSGDTQYF.

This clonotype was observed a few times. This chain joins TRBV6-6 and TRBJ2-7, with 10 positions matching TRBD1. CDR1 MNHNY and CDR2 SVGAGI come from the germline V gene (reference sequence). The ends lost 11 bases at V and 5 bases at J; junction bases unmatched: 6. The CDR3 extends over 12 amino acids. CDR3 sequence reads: CASRQGANEQYF. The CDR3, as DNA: TGTGCCTCAAGACAGGGGGCTAACGAGCAGTACTTC.

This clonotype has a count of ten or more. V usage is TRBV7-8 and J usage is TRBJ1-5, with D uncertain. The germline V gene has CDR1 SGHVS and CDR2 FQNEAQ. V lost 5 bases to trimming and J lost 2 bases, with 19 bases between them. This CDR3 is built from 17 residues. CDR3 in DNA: TGTGCCAGCAGCCTCCTGCGGCAGATGAGCGGCAATCAGCCCCAGCATTTT. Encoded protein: CASSLLRQMSGNQPQHF.

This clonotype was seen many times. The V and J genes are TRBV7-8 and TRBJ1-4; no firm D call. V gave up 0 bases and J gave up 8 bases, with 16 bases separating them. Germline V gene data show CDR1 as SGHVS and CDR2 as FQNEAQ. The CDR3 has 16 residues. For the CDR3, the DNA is TGTGCCAGCAGCTTAGCAAGTGGAGGTCTAGGGGAAAAACTGTTTTTT. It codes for CASSLASGGLGEKLFF. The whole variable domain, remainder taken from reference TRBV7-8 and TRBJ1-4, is GAGVSQSPRYKVAKRGQDVALRCDPISGHVSLFWYQQALGQGPEFLTYFQNEAQLDKSGLPSDRFFAERPEGSVSTLKIQRTQQEDSAVYLCASSLASGGLGEKLFFGSGTQLSVL.